This T cell receptor (beta chain) was found in a study of shared clonotypes between healthy human individuals. Naive CD8 cells were CD45RO-negative, positively selected for CCR7, excluding terminally differentiated effector memory CD45RA+ cells. Germline values: CDR1 SGDLS, CDR2 YYNGEE. The CDR3 contains 13 residues. Trimming took off 0 bases at V and 10 bases at J, with 11 bases between the two ends. Only in-frame clones appear in the TCRdb table, and some are missing; sequencing was by immunoSEQ multiplex PCR. The table lists about 2.1 million clones, about 94% of them singletons. In regard to this clone: Antigen specificity is unknown.

Study results and limitations: A limitation of the genetic and exposure-history diversity represented arose from few donors.

The clonotype originates from a man in his late teens or twenties in good health. Some clones in this sample may be carry-over from other donors' samples. The chain employs TRBV9 and TRBJ2-1; TRBD2 is a possible D gene (5 bases). Sequencing input: naive CD8+ T cells from PBMCs. This CDR3 reads CASSVGVAREQFF. In DNA, the CDR3 is TGTGCCAGCAGCGTAGGCGTAGCGAGAGAGCAGTTCTTC.